A selection of T cell receptor beta chains follows, all from one sample in a study of vaccination effects on CD4 cells after COVID-19. TCRdb's copy holds only in-frame clones and misses some; the assay was immunoSEQ multiplex PCR. The sample has around 49,000 clones, approximately 77% seen once; the top ten hold under 10%. These receptors lack a known antigen. The sample here was CD4+ T cells from PBMCs cultured without peptide, taken after COVID-19 vaccination. Receptors originate from a human donor who received a COVID-19 vaccine. The CDR3 runs from the conserved cysteine through the conserved F or W.

TRBV6-4	TRBJ2-7	CASTNSSDVGYEQYF
TRBV25-1	TRBJ2-2	CASSGVRGAENTGELFF
TRBV10-1	TRBJ1-1	CASKPGQGGMNTEAFF
TRBV2	TRBJ2-1	CASSDRQGNEQFF
TRBV12-3/TRBV12-4	TRBJ1-6	CASSRGTRSPLHF
TRBV5-6	TRBJ2-1	CASSRGLAGGQLHEQFF
TRBV5-1	TRBJ2-3	CASSLGLAGGRTDTQYF
TRBV10-3	TRBJ1-6	CATDDRNSPLHF
TRBV6-5	TRBJ2-5	CASRRSQHQETQYF
TRBV18	TRBJ1-2	CASSPGGRYGYTF
TRBV2	TRBJ1-1	CASRGPGGVAFF
TRBV30	TRBJ2-7	CAWSVTREQYF
TRBV30	TRBJ1-5	CAWRRDLNQPQHF
TRBV9	TRBJ2-2	CASSLRSANTGELFF
TRBV3-1/TRBV3-2	TRBJ2-7	CASSPTQSGVYEQYF
TRBV27	TRBJ2-5	CASSLNFVSAQETQYF
TRBV7-9	TRBJ1-1	CASSLGGTENLNTEAFF
TRBV20-1	TRBJ2-7	CSTGTPYEQYF
TRBV4-2	TRBJ2-7	CASSQDIAPSYEQYF
TRBV7-2	TRBJ1-2	CASSRDRAYGYTF
TRBV27	TRBJ1-2	CASRRGGSWGQGYGYTF
TRBV11-2	TRBJ2-5	CASSLSEINQETQYF
TRBV7-8	TRBJ2-7	CASSPGQGNYEQYF
TRBV6-5	TRBJ1-1	CASSYTGYSTEAFF
TRBV5-5	TRBJ1-5	CASSLEGSGNQPQHF
TRBV2	TRBJ2-5	CASSNLQETQYF
TRBV16	TRBJ1-1	CASSQGRNTEAFF
TRBV5-1	TRBJ2-3	CASSPMGDTQYF
TRBV6-5	TRBJ1-2	CASRRPGQGSGYTF
TRBV25-1	TRBJ1-3	CASSDPKGSGNTIYF
TRBV19	TRBJ1-6	CASRTGISNSPLHF
TRBV27	TRBJ1-1	CASSLSQGRTEAFF
TRBV4-2	TRBJ2-1	CASSQDPGYEQFF
TRBV27	TRBJ2-3	CASSLVVAGGPSDTQYF
TRBV7-2	TRBJ1-5	CASSPRGQPQHF
TRBV11-1	TRBJ2-1	CASSLMSGPYNEQFF
TRBV24-1	TRBJ2-3	CATSDSGTGASNTQYF
TRBV12-3/TRBV12-4	TRBJ1-1	CASSLYRLGAFF
TRBV3-1/TRBV3-2	TRBJ2-5	CASVLTREGWGETQYF
TRBV3-1/TRBV3-2	TRBJ2-3	CASSQVGGGRTDTQYF
TRBV10-3	TRBJ2-5	CAISESGGAQTQYF
TRBV18	TRBJ2-7	CASSPLIPSSSYEQYF
TRBV6-2/TRBV6-3	TRBJ2-3	CASSYIGGRWGTDTQYF
TRBV5-1	TRBJ2-6	CATSESPGANVLTF
TRBV19	TRBJ1-1	CASSIGDLTEAFF
TRBV10-2	TRBJ2-3	CASSEGTRVNTDTQYF
TRBV27	TRBJ2-1	CASAPRDLPGNEQFF
TRBV10-3	TRBJ1-1	CAISESGTVNTEAFF
TRBV27	TRBJ2-1	CASSSAYLRDRSYNEQFF
TRBV9	TRBJ1-6	CASNLGANNSPLHF
TRBV6-2/TRBV6-3	TRBJ1-3	CASSPGRINSGNTIYF
TRBV6-5	TRBJ1-4	CASRVNDLEKLFF
TRBV5-1	TRBJ1-2	CASSSTRGRVAEGYTF